This TCR beta chain was identified in a study of technical replicates of blood from a handful of donors. Germline CDR1 reads SGHAT; CDR2 reads FQNNGV. The length of the CDR3 is 16 residues. V was pared by 1 base and J by 5 bases, with 8 bases of the junction left unmatched. Some clones are missing from TCRdb's copy, which holds only in-frame ones; the method was immunoSEQ multiplex PCR. The sample yields 50,000 to 70,000 clones, just over 90% seen once. The sample was PBMCs. The chain is built from TRBV11-2 and TRBJ2-1; 7 nucleotides agree with TRBD1. The TCR sequence derives from a human donor in good health. Some clones in this sample may be carry-over from other donors' samples. The CDR3 nucleotides are TGTGCCAGCAGCTTAGGGGGGTGGGACAGCAACAATGAGCAGTTCTTC. Protein product: CASSLGGWDSNNEQFF.